The 30 T cell receptor beta chains presented below share a single source sample, sequenced in a study of Ad26.COV2.S vaccination and SARS-CoV-2 variants. Sequencing was performed with immunoSEQ multiplex PCR; in TCRdb, only in-frame clones are kept and a portion is missing. The table lists roughly 380,000 clones, roughly 88% of them singletons. The sample's treatment: approximately 18 received Ad26.COV2.S at low or high dose, single or two shots; roughly 5 received placebo; per-sample allocation not given. Day 63 following the first vaccine or placebo injection was when the samples were taken. Sample: peripheral blood, taken in a trial of Ad26.COV2.S vaccine versus placebo. Source of these receptors: a person between 18 and 65 years old who received the Ad26.COV2.S COVID-19 vaccine or a placebo.

This rearrangement joins TRBV7-2 to TRBJ2-1; 11 nucleotides line up with TRBD2. The CDR3 extends over 19 amino acids. Germline CDR1 is SGHTA and CDR2 is FQGNSA. V gave up 1 base and J gave up 3 bases; unmatched junction bases: 11. The CDR3 nucleotides are TGTGCCAGCAGCTTAGTCGTAGCGGGGGGGCCCTGGTTCTACAATGAGCAGTTCTTC. Translation gives CASSLVVAGGPWFYNEQFF.

The chain joins TRBV18 to TRBJ1-2; possible D gene TRBD1, 5 bases. The CDR3 consists of 17 residues. Trimming stripped 0 bases from V and 6 bases from J, with 20 bases between. Per the germline V gene, CDR1 is KGHSH and CDR2 is LQKENI. The CDR3, as DNA: TGTGCCAGCTCACCACCTCGCCAGGGAATGGGTAGAGATGGCTACACCTTC. Protein sequence: CASSPPRQGMGRDGYTF.

This chain connects TRBV19 to TRBJ1-3; D may be TRBD1 (6 bases). The germline CDR1 and CDR2 sequences are LNHDA and SQIVND (reference sequence). V was cut by 5 bases and J by 2 bases, with 16 bases left in between. The CDR3 runs to 16 residues. The CDR3: CASSPPGGRPGNTIYF. The CDR3, as DNA: TGTGCCAGTAGTCCACCGGGGGGGCGCCCTGGAAACACCATATATTTT.

The gene calls are TRBV19 and TRBJ1-2, with TRBD1 matching 9 bases. J was trimmed by 8 bases and V by 7 bases; bases with no gene match: 11. CDR3 length: 14 amino acids. CDR1 and CDR2 from the germline V gene are LNHDA and SQIVND (reference sequence). The CDR3 sequence is CASNTLQGAGGYTF. CDR3 sequence (DNA): TGTGCCAGTAACACCTTACAGGGGGCTGGGGGCTACACCTTC.

The genes are TRBV5-6 and TRBJ1-6; D is perhaps TRBD1 (6 bases). With 1 base removed from V and 0 bases from J, the gap between germline ends came to 11 bases. Per germline, CDR1 SGHDT and CDR2 YYEEEE. The CDR3 consists of 17 residues. CDR3 residues: CASSLTGRSSYNSPLHF. DNA for the CDR3: TGTGCCAGCAGCTTGACAGGGAGAAGCTCCTATAATTCACCCCTCCACTTT.

This sequence joins TRBV5-1 and TRBJ2-3, with 8 positions matching TRBD2. V lost 3 bases to trimming and J lost 0 bases; unmatched junction nucleotides: 9. The V gene's germline CDR1 is SGHRS and CDR2 YFSETQ. This CDR3 has 17 residues. DNA for the CDR3: TGCGCCAGCAGCTGGGAACCAGCGGGAGCTAGCACAGATACGCAGTATTTT. Its protein product is CASSWEPAGASTDTQYF.

V gene TRBV9 combines with J gene TRBJ1-2, with D perhaps TRBD1 (5 bases). The CDR3 consists of 12 residues. Germline V gives CDR1 SGDLS, CDR2 YYNGEE. V was trimmed by 2 bases and J by 7 bases, leaving 9 bases between them. The CDR3 DNA follows: TGTGCCAGCAGCGTGGGGCCCCTTGGCTACACCTTC. Amino acids: CASSVGPLGYTF.

The CDR3 region is CASSRVGAGPGPEQYF. In nucleotides, the CDR3 is TGTGCCAGCAGCCGCGTGGGGGCGGGCCCAGGACCCGAGCAGTACTTC. The chain combines TRBV5-4 with TRBJ2-7, with a weak D call TRBD1 (6 bases). The V end was cut by 4 bases, the J end by 6 bases, with 23 bases between. This CDR3 region has 16 residues. Germline lookup yields CDR1 SGHNT and CDR2 YYREEE (reference sequence).

As DNA, the CDR3 is TGTGCCAGCACCCCACGCACAGGGAACTCCTACGAGCAGTACTTC. Protein product: CASTPRTGNSYEQYF. The chain recombines TRBV6-5 with TRBJ2-7; perhaps TRBD1 as D (6 bases). Germline CDR1 is MNHEY and CDR2 is SVGAGI. CDR3 size: 15 residues. V was cut by 7 bases and J by 0 bases, with 16 bases left in between.

The chain couples TRBV4-1 to TRBJ1-4; the D is unclear. Trimming removed 5 bases from V and 8 bases from J, with 12 bases in between. The germline V gene has CDR1 MGHRA and CDR2 YSYEKL. The CDR3 totals 13 residues. CDR3 in DNA: TGCGCCAGCAGCTTAAGGCCGGGGGAAAAACTGTTTTTT. This gives the protein CASSLRPGEKLFF.

The CDR3 sequence: CASSRQGDTGELFF. The CDR3 DNA reads as TGTGCCAGCAGCCGACAGGGTGACACCGGGGAGCTGTTTTTT. V usage is TRBV5-4 and J usage is TRBJ2-2, with TRBD1 matching 7 bases. CDR3 length: 14 residues. The V gene's germline CDR1 is SGHNT and CDR2 YYREEE (reference sequence). Trimming removed 4 bases from V and 3 bases from J; junction bases left unmatched: 3.

This chain uses TRBV5-1 with TRBJ1-3; D is undetermined. Germline values: CDR1 SGHRS, CDR2 YFSETQ. Trimming cost V 0 bases and J 4 bases, with 11 bases left between them. This CDR3 is 15 amino acids long. CDR3 nucleotide sequence: TGCGCCAGCAGCTTGGATACGGGAACAGGAAACACCATATATTTT. It specifies CASSLDTGTGNTIYF. Full variable domain (rest looked up from reference TRBV5-1 and TRBJ1-3): KAGVTQTPRYLIKTRGQQVTLSCSPISGHRSVSWYQQTPGQGLQFLFEYFSETQRNKGNFPGRFSGRQFSNSRSEMNVSTLELGDSALYLCASSLDTGTGNTIYFGEGSWLTVV.

V and J are TRBV5-1 and TRBJ1-2, with 10 bases lining up with TRBD1. V was clipped by 0 bases and J by 6 bases; unmatched bases: 5. Germline loops: CDR1 SGHRS, CDR2 YFSETQ. The CDR3 runs 15 residues. DNA of the CDR3: TGCGCCAGCAGCTTGGCCGGGACAGGGGCCCATGGCTACACCTTC. Encoded protein: CASSLAGTGAHGYTF.

This chain connects TRBV21-1 to TRBJ1-4. TRBV21-1 is a listed pseudogene. This CDR3 region has 15 residues. The CDR3 bases are TGTGCCAGCAGCCCCCGTGGGTGCGCTAATGAAAAACTGTTTTTT. The encoded protein is CASSPRGCANEKLFF.

This chain joins TRBV28 and TRBJ2-5; TRBD1 is a possible D gene (5 bases). Germline CDR1 reads MDHEN; CDR2 reads SYDVKM. Trimming shortened V by 5 bases and J by 3 bases, and 13 bases separated the two germline ends. This CDR3 region has 14 residues. CDR3 sequence (DNA): TGTGCCAGCAGTGGGGCCCCCAGAGAAGAGACCCAGTACTTC. Amino acid sequence: CASSGAPREETQYF.

The V gene is TRBV5-5, the J gene TRBJ1-1; maybe TRBD1 (5 bases). V dropped 2 bases and J dropped 10 bases, with 21 bases sitting between them. The CDR3 is 15 residues long. The germline CDR1 and CDR2 sequences are SGHKS and YYEKEE (reference sequence). The CDR3 nucleotides read TGTGCCAGCAGCTTCGTTTGGGGGGAGATGCTGTCAGCTTTCTTT. Residues: CASSFVWGEMLSAFF.

The chain employs TRBV3-1 (or the pseudogene TRBV3-2) and TRBJ1-1; TRBD1 is a possible D gene (5 bases). This CDR3 is built from 14 residues. Trimming took off 2 bases at V and 5 bases at J, with 12 bases between the two ends. Germline V gives CDR1 LGHDT, CDR2 YNNKEL (reference sequence). The CDR3 sequence is CASSQRSRQTEAFF. The CDR3, as DNA: TGTGCCAGCAGCCAAAGGTCCCGACAGACTGAAGCTTTCTTT.

Only a few counts were recorded for this clone. This sequence joins TRBV5-1 and TRBJ1-2; TRBD1 agrees at 9 bases. The CDR3 totals 15 residues. CDR1 and CDR2 from the germline V gene are SGHRS and YFSETQ. V was pared by 0 bases and J by 3 bases, with 3 bases of the junction left unmatched. The CDR3 sequence is CASSLGTGEDYGYTF. CDR3 sequence (DNA): TGCGCCAGCAGCTTGGGGACAGGGGAGGACTATGGCTACACCTTC.

The gene calls are TRBV6-4 and TRBJ1-6, with 8 bases matching TRBD1. Germline CDR1 and CDR2: MRHNA and SNTAGT. This CDR3 is built from 19 residues. Trimming at V came to 5 bases and at J to 0 bases, leaving 12 bases not matched to a gene. This CDR3 is CASSKRATGASSYNSPLHF. The CDR3 coding sequence is TGTGCCAGCAGTAAAAGGGCGACAGGGGCAAGCTCCTATAATTCACCCCTCCACTTT.

V gene TRBV28 combines with J gene TRBJ1-5; TRBD1 matches at 8 bases. The CDR3 is made up of 17 amino acids. Per the germline V gene, CDR1 is MDHEN and CDR2 is SYDVKM. J gave up 4 bases and V 1 base, and 9 bases lay outside the gene matches. The CDR3 spells CASSLSGQVGVNQPQHF. DNA for the CDR3: TGTGCCAGCAGTTTATCGGGACAGGTAGGGGTGAATCAGCCCCAGCATTTT.

The chain has TRBV6-2 or TRBV6-3 and TRBJ2-7; the D gene is possibly TRBD2 (6 bases). The CDR3 contains 17 residues. Germline values: CDR1 MNHEY, CDR2 SVGEGT. Trimming cost V 4 bases and J 0 bases, with 19 bases left between them. As DNA, the CDR3 is TGTGCCAGCAGTTCCGTCACCGGGACTCATCCCTCCTACGAGCAGTACTTC. It translates to CASSSVTGTHPSYEQYF.

The CDR3 spells CAIQEDFNYGYTF. CDR3 DNA: TGTGCCATCCAAGAGGATTTTAACTATGGCTACACCTTC. This chain links TRBV10-3 with TRBJ1-2; D unresolved. V lost 8 bases and J 1 base, leaving 11 bases between the germline ends. Per germline, CDR1 ENHRY and CDR2 SYGVKD. This CDR3 comprises 13 residues.

The chain joins TRBV5-1 to TRBJ2-1; D ambiguous. CDR3 length: 17 residues. CDR1 and CDR2 from the germline V gene are SGHRS and YFSETQ. V was trimmed by 3 bases and J by 9 bases, leaving 25 bases between them. The CDR3 region has the DNA TGCGCCAGCAGCTGGGCCCGATCAGGAACAACGTTGGTTGAGCAGTTCTTC. This gives the protein CASSWARSGTTLVEQFF.

This clone was found a few times. CDR3 loop: CASSLDRYYGYTF. CDR3 in DNA: TGTGCCAGCAGCTTGGACAGGTACTATGGCTACACCTTC. V and J are TRBV5-6 and TRBJ1-2; tentative D call: TRBD1 (5 bases). This CDR3 is built from 13 residues. The V and J ends lost 0 bases and 3 bases respectively, with 6 bases between them. Germline V gene data show CDR1 as SGHDT and CDR2 as YYEEEE.

V gene TRBV30 combines with J gene TRBJ2-2; D uncertain. This CDR3 contains 12 residues. From germline, CDR1 is GTSNPN and CDR2 SVGIG (reference sequence). The V end lost 0 bases, the J end lost 4 bases, and 3 bases lay between the germline ends. DNA for the CDR3: TGTGCCTGGAGTGTATTCACCGGGGAGCTGTTTTTT. It translates to CAWSVFTGELFF.

The V gene is TRBV4-3, the J gene TRBJ1-5, with D uncertain. CDR1 LGHNA and CDR2 YSLEER come from the germline V gene. Trimming stripped 2 bases from V and 4 bases from J, with 12 bases between. The CDR3 has 15 residues. CDR3 region: CASSQSVWPNQPQHF. As DNA, the CDR3 is TGCGCCAGCAGCCAAAGCGTCTGGCCTAATCAGCCCCAGCATTTT.

The chain employs TRBV9 and TRBJ2-2; a possible D gene is TRBD1 (6 bases). Deletions cut 3 bases from V and 4 bases from J, with 10 bases between. Germline V gene sequence: CDR1 SGDLS, CDR2 YYNGEE. The CDR3 has 14 amino acids. The CDR3 spells CASSAGQTTGELFF. In DNA, the CDR3 is TGTGCCAGCAGCGCCGGACAGACCACCGGGGAGCTGTTTTTT.

The rearrangement links TRBV7-8 to TRBJ2-7; D gene ambiguous. CDR3 length equals 12 residues. The ends were cut back, 3 bases at V and 7 bases at J, with 10 bases in the middle. Germline assignment: CDR1 SGHVS and CDR2 FQNEAQ. CDR3 residues: CASSFHRWEQYF. The CDR3 coding sequence is TGTGCCAGCAGCTTCCATCGTTGGGAGCAGTACTTC.

Note on this clone: Other nucleotide sequences in the sample specify the same CDR3. The chain uses TRBV12-3 or TRBV12-4 and TRBJ1-1; D ambiguous. Trimming left V 5 bases short and J 0 bases short, with 7 bases between. CDR3 length: 13 amino acids. CDR3 residues: CASSLTVNTEAFF. Here the CDR3 DNA reads TGTGCCAGCAGTCTTACAGTGAACACTGAAGCTTTCTTT.

The sample holds one count of this clone. The chain employs TRBV27 and TRBJ1-3, with no clear D. V lost 0 bases, J lost 2 bases, and 8 bases lay in between. Germline V gene lookup returns CDR1 MNHEY and CDR2 SMNVEV (reference sequence). The CDR3 is 15 residues long. CDR3 DNA: TGTGCCAGCAGTTTATCGTCATCGCCTGGAAACACCATATATTTT. Translation gives CASSLSSSPGNTIYF.